A single sample is the source of the 12 T cell receptor beta chains below, sequenced in a study of cytomegalovirus exposure and HLA in healthy donors. Both 60 Vbeta primers and 13 Jbeta primers went into the PCR. The table came from immunoSEQ multiplex PCR; TCRdb's copy has only in-frame clones and leaves some out. The repertoire has more than 95,000 clones, around 80% of them found once; the top ten carry more than 8%. The source material was PBMCs. Receptor source: a man in his forties or fifties in good health and CMV-seropositive.

The chain employs TRBV15 and TRBJ2-1; TRBD2 might be the D (5 bases). V was clipped by 0 bases and J by 7 bases, with 10 bases between them. CDR1 is LNHNV and CDR2 is YYDKDF in the germline V gene (reference sequence). This CDR3 has 14 amino acids. The CDR3 is CATSRDPLVNEQFF. CDR3 nucleotide sequence: TGTGCCACCAGCAGAGATCCACTAGTTAATGAGCAGTTCTTC.

Remarks on this clone: The same CDR3 is also encoded by other DNA sequences in this sample. The rearrangement joins TRBV11-3 to TRBJ2-5; weak D call: TRBD2 (5 bases). The V and J ends lost 5 bases and 2 bases respectively, with 9 bases between them. The CDR3 totals 13 residues. The germline V gene encodes CDR1 SGHNT and CDR2 YENEEA. The CDR3 DNA sequence: TGTGCCAGCAGCCCACCGGGACAAGAGACCCAGTACTTC. Residues: CASSPPGQETQYF. The full variable domain, in which reference TRBV11-3 and TRBJ2-5 provide the parts outside the CDR3, is EAGVVQSPRYKIIEKKQPVAFWCNPISGHNTLYWYLQNLGQGPELLIRYENEEAVDDSQLPKDRFSAERLKGVDSTLKIQPAELGDSAVYLCASSPPGQETQYFGPGTRLLVL.

This sequence joins TRBV19 and TRBJ1-5; 12 bases agree with TRBD1. The V and J ends lost 7 bases and 6 bases, in that order; junction bases with no gene match: 10. Germline CDR1 reads LNHDA; CDR2 reads SQIVND (reference sequence). The CDR3 covers 16 residues. This CDR3 reads CASTTTGTGGGQPQHF. The DNA of the CDR3 is TGTGCCAGTACCACAACCGGGACAGGGGGCGGTCAGCCCCAGCATTTT.

V gene TRBV4-2 combines with J gene TRBJ2-4; TRBD1 is a possible D gene (5 bases). CDR3 size: 15 residues. The germline V and J ends were trimmed by 1 base and 8 bases, with 15 bases remaining between them. Germline CDR1 LGHNA, CDR2 YNFKEQ. The CDR3 coding sequence is TGTGCCAGCAGCCAAGTGGGGCAGCAAGAGTACATTCAGTACTTC. This encodes CASSQVGQQEYIQYF.

The chain couples TRBV25-1 to TRBJ1-2; no clear D gene. CDR3 length: 16 residues. Germline assignment: CDR1 MGHDK and CDR2 SYGVNS. Deletions cut 1 base from V and 0 bases from J, with 12 bases between. The CDR3 sequence is CASSEWESVANYGYTF. The DNA of the CDR3 is TGTGCCAGCAGTGAATGGGAGTCGGTCGCTAACTATGGCTACACCTTC.

J is TRBJ2-1 and V is TRBV5-1; 9 nucleotides align to TRBD1. This CDR3 spans 14 amino acids. CDR1 SGHRS and CDR2 YFSETQ come from the germline V gene. Trimming cost V 3 bases and J 8 bases; bases outside gene matches: 6. CDR3 in DNA: TGCGCCAGCAGCTCCGGACAGGGGTTGGATGAGCAGTTCTTC. This encodes CASSSGQGLDEQFF.

This clone was seen once. V usage is TRBV7-2 and J usage is TRBJ1-5; possibly TRBD1 for D (6 bases). The ends were cut back, 4 bases at V and 3 bases at J, with 13 bases in the middle. The CDR3 contains 15 residues. CDR1 is SGHTA, CDR2 FQGNSA, per germline. In DNA, the CDR3 is TGTGCCAGCAGCTCTACAGGGATAAACAATCAGCCCCAGCATTTT. This encodes CASSSTGINNQPQHF.

This chain joins TRBV11-2 and TRBJ2-1; 8 nucleotides align to TRBD1. The CDR3 has 12 amino acids. The J segment lost 12 bases and the V segment lost 5 bases, leaving 6 bases of the junction unmatched. The germline CDR1 and CDR2 sequences are SGHAT and FQNNGV. CDR3 protein: CASSRWTGLQFF. The CDR3, as DNA: TGTGCCAGCAGCCGGTGGACAGGGCTGCAGTTCTTC. Full variable domain (rest looked up from reference TRBV11-2 and TRBJ2-1): EAGVAQSPRYKIIEKRQSVAFWCNPISGHATLYWYQQILGQGPKLLIQFQNNGVVDDSQLPKDRFSAERLKGVDSTLKIQPAKLEDSAVYLCASSRWTGLQFFGPGTRLTVL.

Only a few counts were recorded for this clone. The DNA of the CDR3 is TGTGCCAGCAGCTTGACGGCAGGGATTGGCTATGGCTACACCTTC. Protein product: CASSLTAGIGYGYTF. The J gene is TRBJ1-2, the V gene TRBV5-4; D might be TRBD1 (5 bases). Germline-derived CDR1 and CDR2 are SGHNT and YYREEE (reference sequence). This CDR3 has 15 amino acids. Trimming took 1 base from V and 4 from J, leaving 14 bases between them.

The J gene is TRBJ1-1, the V gene TRBV19; tentative D call: TRBD1 (5 bases). Germline V gives CDR1 LNHDA, CDR2 SQIVND (reference sequence). The ends were cut back, 6 bases at V and 0 bases at J, with 23 bases in the middle. The CDR3 extends over 18 amino acids. CDR3 region: CASSPGRGATLLNTEAFF. As DNA, the CDR3 is TGTGCCAGTAGCCCCGGGAGGGGAGCTACGTTATTGAACACTGAAGCTTTCTTT.

This chain joins TRBV7-3 and TRBJ2-1; TRBD2 is a possible D gene (6 bases). Deletions cut 6 bases from V and 7 bases from J, with 19 bases between. The CDR3 has 15 amino acids. Germline values: CDR1 SGHTA, CDR2 FQGTGA. The CDR3 DNA reads TGTGCCAGCAGTTCCGGGGGATCTAGGGGTAATGAGCAGTTCTTC. Translation: CASSSGGSRGNEQFF.

CDR3 DNA sequence: TGTGCCAGCAGCTTAGAGGAGACTAGCGGGGGCAATTACAATGAGCAGTTCTTC. Translated: CASSLEETSGGNYNEQFF. J is TRBJ2-1 and V is TRBV11-3; 12 bases match TRBD2. The germline V gene encodes CDR1 SGHNT and CDR2 YENEEA. The CDR3 runs to 18 residues. Trimming removed 0 bases from V and 4 bases from J; junction bases left unmatched: 7.